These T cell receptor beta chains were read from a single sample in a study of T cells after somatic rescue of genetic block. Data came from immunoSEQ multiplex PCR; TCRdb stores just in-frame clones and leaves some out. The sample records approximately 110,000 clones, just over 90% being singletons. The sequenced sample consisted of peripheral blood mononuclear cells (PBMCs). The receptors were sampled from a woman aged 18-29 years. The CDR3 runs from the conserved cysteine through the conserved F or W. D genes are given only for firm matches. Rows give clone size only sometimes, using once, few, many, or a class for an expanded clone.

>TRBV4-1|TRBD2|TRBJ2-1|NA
CASSQDLLSGGSSYNEQFF
TGCGCCAGCAGCCAAGATCTGCTAAGCGGGGGGAGCTCCTACAATGAGCAGTTCTTC
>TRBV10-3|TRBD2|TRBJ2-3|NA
CAIREDYPGEGLDTQYF
TGTGCCATCAGGGAAGACTATCCGGGGGAGGGATTAGATACGCAGTATTTT
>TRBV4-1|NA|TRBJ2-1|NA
CASSQVGQYNEQFF
TGCGCCAGCAGCCAAGTAGGGCAGTACAATGAGCAGTTCTTC
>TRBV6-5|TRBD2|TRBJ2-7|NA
CASSYWTSGVYEQYF
TGTGCCAGCAGTTACTGGACTAGCGGGGTGTACGAGCAGTACTTC
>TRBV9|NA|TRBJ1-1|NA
CASTRGQGLTEAFF
TGTGCCAGCACCCGGGGGCAGGGTCTAACTGAAGCTTTCTTT
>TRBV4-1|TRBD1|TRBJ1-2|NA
CASSQGTGVVYGYTF
TGCGCCAGCAGCCAGGGGACAGGGGTCGTCTATGGCTACACCTTC
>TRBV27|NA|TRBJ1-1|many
CASSLSLRGNTEAFF
TGTGCCAGCAGCCTTAGTCTTAGGGGGAACACTGAAGCTTTCTTT
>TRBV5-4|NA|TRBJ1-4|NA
CASSLGPGATNEKLFF
TGTGCCAGCAGCTTGGGACCTGGGGCAACTAATGAAAAACTGTTTTTT
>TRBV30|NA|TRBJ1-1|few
CAWSQEGSTEAFF
TGTGCCTGGAGTCAGGAGGGGTCCACTGAAGCTTTCTTT
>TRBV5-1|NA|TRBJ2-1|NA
CASSNSPDRSYNEQFF
TGCGCCAGCAGCAACTCTCCGGACCGATCCTACAATGAGCAGTTCTTC
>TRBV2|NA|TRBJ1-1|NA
CASRAVGTEAFF
TGTGCCAGCAGGGCGGTTGGGACTGAAGCTTTCTTT
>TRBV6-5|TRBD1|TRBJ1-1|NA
CASSQDRANTEAFF
TGTGCCAGCAGCCAGGACAGGGCGAACACTGAAGCTTTCTTT
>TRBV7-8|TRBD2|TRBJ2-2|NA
CASSFRRLAGNTGELFF
TGTGCCAGCAGCTTTAGGAGACTAGCGGGAAACACCGGGGAGCTGTTTTTT
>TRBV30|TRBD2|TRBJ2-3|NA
CAWSGLATSTDTQYF
TGTGCCTGGAGTGGACTAGCTACTAGCACAGATACGCAGTATTTT
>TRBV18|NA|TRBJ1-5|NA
CASSPTGNVNQPQHF
TGTGCCAGCTCACCTACAGGGAATGTCAATCAGCCCCAGCATTTT
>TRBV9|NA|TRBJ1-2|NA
CASSVGGVGYTF
TGTGCCAGCAGCGTCGGCGGGGTTGGCTACACCTTC
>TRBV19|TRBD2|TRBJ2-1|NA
CASMGLAGGRYNEQFF
TGTGCCAGTATGGGACTAGCGGGGGGTAGGTACAATGAGCAGTTCTTC
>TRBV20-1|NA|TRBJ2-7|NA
CSARTGYEQYF
TGCAGTGCCCGGACCGGGTACGAGCAGTACTTC
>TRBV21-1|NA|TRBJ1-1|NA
CATPVGEFITEAFF
TGTGCCACCCCGGTGGGGGAGTTCATCACTGAAGCTTTCTTT
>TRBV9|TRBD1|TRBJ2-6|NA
CASSAAYGTGSGANVLTF
TGTGCCAGCAGCGCGGCGTATGGGACAGGGTCGGGGGCCAACGTCCTGACTTTC
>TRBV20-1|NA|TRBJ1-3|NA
CSARSPGTIYF
TGCAGTGCTAGATCCCCCGGGACCATATATTTT
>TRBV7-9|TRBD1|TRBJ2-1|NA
CASSRLKGGARDREQFF
TGTGCCAGCAGCCGTTTGAAAGGGGGCGCGAGGGACAGAGAGCAGTTCTTC
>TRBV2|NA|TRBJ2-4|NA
CASSRLGGRVAKNIQYF
TGTGCCAGCAGTCGTTTAGGGGGTCGGGTAGCCAAAAACATTCAGTACTTC
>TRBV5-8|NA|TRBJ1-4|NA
CASSLDSLNEKLFF
TGTGCCAGCAGCCTGGACAGCCTCAATGAAAAACTGTTTTTT
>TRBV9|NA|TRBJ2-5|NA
CASSVAGRGAETQYF
TGTGCCAGCAGCGTAGCGGGCAGGGGTGCAGAGACCCAGTACTTC
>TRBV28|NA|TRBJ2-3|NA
CASTNPGGTDTQYF
TGTGCCAGCACCAACCCCGGGGGCACAGATACGCAGTATTTT
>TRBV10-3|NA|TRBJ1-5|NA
CAISGTDSNQPQHF
TGTGCCATCAGTGGGACAGATAGCAATCAGCCCCAGCATTTT
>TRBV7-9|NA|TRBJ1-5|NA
CASTFSNQPQHF
TGTGCCAGCACCTTTAGCAATCAGCCCCAGCATTTT
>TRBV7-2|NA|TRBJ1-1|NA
CASSPDRMTEAFF
TGTGCCAGCAGCCCCGACAGGATGACTGAAGCTTTCTTT
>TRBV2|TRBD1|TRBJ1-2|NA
CASSEGQGDYGYTF
TGTGCCAGCAGTGAGGGACAGGGGGACTATGGCTACACCTTC
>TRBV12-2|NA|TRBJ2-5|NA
CASLLRSGGHQETQYF
TGTGCAAGTCTCCTACGAAGCGGGGGCCACCAAGAGACCCAGTACTTC
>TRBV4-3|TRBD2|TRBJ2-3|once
CASSQDQSRGVDTQYF
TGCGCCAGCAGCCAAGATCAGTCTCGGGGGGTTGATACGCAGTATTTT
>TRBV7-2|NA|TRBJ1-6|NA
CASSLVGGAGSYNSPLHF
TGTGCCAGCAGCTTAGTAGGGGGGGCCGGCTCCTATAATTCACCCCTCCACTTT
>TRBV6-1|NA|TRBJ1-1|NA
CASSPQGPANTEAFF
TGTGCCAGCAGCCCACAGGGTCCCGCTAACACTGAAGCTTTCTTT
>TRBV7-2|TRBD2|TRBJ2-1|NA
CASSLEIAGGQGQFF
TGTGCCAGCAGCTTGGAAATAGCGGGGGGCCAAGGTCAGTTCTTC
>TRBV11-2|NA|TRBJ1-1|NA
CASSPATVLNTEAFF
TGTGCCAGCAGCCCAGCGACAGTCTTGAACACTGAAGCTTTCTTT
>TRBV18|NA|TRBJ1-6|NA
CASSTQGVSSYNSPLHF
TGTGCCAGCTCTACCCAAGGCGTGAGCTCCTATAATTCACCCCTCCACTTT
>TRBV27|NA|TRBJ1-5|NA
CASRHNEGNQPQHF
TGTGCCAGCAGACATAATGAGGGCAATCAGCCCCAGCATTTT
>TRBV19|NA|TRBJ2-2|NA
CASKGTGELFF
TGTGCCAGTAAAGGGACCGGGGAGCTGTTTTTT
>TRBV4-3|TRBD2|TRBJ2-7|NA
CASSPGTSGGAGDYEQYF
TGCGCCAGCAGCCCAGGGACTAGCGGGGGGGCCGGAGACTACGAGCAGTACTTC
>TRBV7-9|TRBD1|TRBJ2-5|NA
CASSFGQALRETQYF
TGTGCCAGCAGCTTCGGACAGGCCCTGCGAGAGACCCAGTACTTC
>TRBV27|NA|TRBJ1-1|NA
CASSLSRALNTEAFF
TGTGCCAGCAGTTTATCGCGGGCCCTGAACACTGAAGCTTTCTTT
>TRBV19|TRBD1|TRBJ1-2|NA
CASSTGPDRGSYGYTF
TGTGCCAGTAGTACCGGACCCGACAGGGGTTCCTATGGCTACACCTTC
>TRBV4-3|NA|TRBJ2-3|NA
CASSQAGQGWGTDTQYF
TGCGCCAGCAGCCAGGCCGGTCAGGGATGGGGCACAGATACGCAGTATTTT
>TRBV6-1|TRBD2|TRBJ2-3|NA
CASGSGGATDTQYF
TGTGCCAGCGGAAGCGGGGGGGCCACAGATACGCAGTATTTT
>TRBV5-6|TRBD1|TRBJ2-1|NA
CASTAGGYNEQFF
TGTGCCAGCACTGCAGGGGGTTACAATGAGCAGTTCTTC
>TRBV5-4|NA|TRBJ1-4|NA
CASSSADGSKEKLFF
TGTGCCAGCAGCTCGGCGGACGGGTCTAAAGAAAAACTGTTTTTT
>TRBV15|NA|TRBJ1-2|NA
CATSRDPLPKAGGYTF
TGTGCCACCAGCAGAGATCCTCTTCCCAAGGCCGGGGGCTACACCTTC
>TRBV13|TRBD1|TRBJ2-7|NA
CASSHRGRTATYEQYF
TGTGCCAGCAGCCATAGGGGGCGGACAGCCACCTACGAGCAGTACTTC
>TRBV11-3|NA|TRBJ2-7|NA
CASSFPPVAGPYEQYF
TGTGCCAGCAGCTTCCCCCCAGTGGCAGGCCCCTACGAGCAGTACTTC
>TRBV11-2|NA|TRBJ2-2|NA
CASSWGRLWELFF
TGTGCCAGCAGTTGGGGAAGGCTATGGGAGCTGTTTTTT
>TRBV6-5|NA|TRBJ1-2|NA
CASSPATNYGYTF
TGTGCCAGCAGTCCCGCCACGAACTATGGCTACACCTTC
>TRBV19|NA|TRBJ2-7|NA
CASSDEGETYEQYF
TGTGCCAGTAGTGACGAGGGGGAGACCTACGAGCAGTACTTC
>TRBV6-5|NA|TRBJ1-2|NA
CASSYSRGAGGYTF
TGTGCCAGCAGTTACTCGAGGGGGGCGGGTGGCTACACCTTC
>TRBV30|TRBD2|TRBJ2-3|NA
CAWSVTSGGAGTQYF
TGTGCCTGGAGTGTGACTAGCGGGGGGGCTGGTACGCAGTATTTT